The 13 T cell receptor beta chains below were found in one sample sequenced in a study of T cells in Graves' hyperthyroidism and ophthalmopathy. Researchers amplified the TCR beta CDR3 regions from RNA transcripts. The HTBI primer set was used in a first-round RT-PCR of the TCR CDR3. MiXCR, applied by TCRdb to the multiplex PCR reads, yields one record per CDR3 protein. In the table there are 500,000 to 750,000 distinct CDR3 sequences, around 46% of which are singletons. The sequenced sample was peripheral blood or thyroid tissue (not recorded which). Receptor source: a woman younger than 30 with Graves' hyperthyroidism.

This clonotype has only one observation. The chain couples TRBV10-1 to TRBJ1-2, with TRBD1 matching over 7 bases. V gave up 2 bases and J gave up 8 bases; unmatched junction bases: 5. This CDR3 has 13 amino acids. Germline CDR1 WNHNN, CDR2 SYGVQD (reference sequence). In nucleotides, the CDR3 is TGCGCCAGCAGTGAGCGGTCCAGGGGGGGCTACACCTTC. This translates into CASSERSRGGYTF.

This clonotype was recorded at least ten times. The DNA for the CDR3 is TGTGCCAGCAGTGAATTGAGGGACAGCCGAGCTTTCTTT. Its translation is CASSELRDSRAFF. This chain links TRBV6-1 with TRBJ1-1; 7 positions match TRBD1. The CDR3 sequence is 13 residues long. Germline CDR1 reads MNHNS; CDR2 reads SASEGT. V lost 2 bases, J lost 10 bases, and 7 bases stayed unmatched.

This rearrangement joins TRBV15 to TRBJ1-2, with D possibly matching TRBD1 (5 bases). This CDR3 contains 15 residues. The germline V gene has CDR1 LNHNV and CDR2 YYDKDF (reference sequence). Trimming removed 0 bases at V and 8 bases at J, with 16 bases between. In nucleotides, the CDR3 is TGTGCCACCAGCAGAGATCCGCAGGGCCTCTGGGGCTACACCTTC. Protein: CATSRDPQGLWGYTF. Filled out from reference TRBV15 and TRBJ1-2, the complete variable domain reads DAMVIQNPRYQVTQFGKPVTLSCSQTLNHNVMYWYQQKSSQAPKLLFHYYDKDFNNEADTPDNFQSRRPNTSFCFLDIRSPGLGDTAMYLCATSRDPQGLWGYTFGSGTRLTVV.

The rearrangement joins TRBV24-1 to TRBJ2-7; 9 bases are a match to TRBD1. CDR1 is KGHDR, CDR2 SFDVKD, per germline. V shed 7 bases and J 7 bases; nucleotides not matched to a gene: 7. The CDR3 length is 13 residues. CDR3 bases: TGTGCCACCAGAGGACAGGGGAGGAATGAGCAGTACTTC. It specifies CATRGQGRNEQYF.

The chain employs TRBV10-3 and TRBJ1-1; no clear D. This CDR3 contains 16 residues. V was cut by 4 bases and J by 3 bases, with 18 bases left in between. The germline gives CDR1 ENHRY, CDR2 SYGVKD. Here the CDR3 DNA reads TGTGCCATCAGTGCCCGGACTTCGGATGGCTACACTGAAGCTTTCTTT. The encoded protein is CAISARTSDGYTEAFF.

The chain is built from TRBV25-1 and TRBJ1-1; D gene uncertain. Germline lookup yields CDR1 MGHDK and CDR2 SYGVNS. This CDR3 has 14 residues. CDR3 in amino acids: CPCSATRGNVEAFF. CDR3 in DNA: TGTCCCTGCAGTGCCACCCGTGGAAATGTGGAAGCTTTCTTT.

About this clonotype: Germline is not matched at one junction end, which may reflect a read error. The V call is TRBV29-1, the J call TRBJ1-5; tentatively, D is TRBD1 (6 bases). CDR3 length equals 14 residues. Germline V gives CDR1 SQVTM, CDR2 ANQGSEA. The CDR3 reads CSVEGTDHNEPQHF. The CDR3 coding sequence is TGCAGCGTTGAAGGGACAGATCACAATGAGCCCCAGCATTTT.

This chain links TRBV5-1 with TRBJ1-5; D unresolved. The V gene's germline CDR1 is SGHRS and CDR2 YFSETQ. CDR3 size: 18 residues. V lost 3 bases, J lost 0 bases, and 19 bases lay in between. CDR3 protein: CASSWNTGEDHSNQPQHF. CDR3 in DNA: TGCGCCAGCAGCTGGAACACCGGGGAGGACCATAGCAATCAGCCCCAGCATTTT.

This rearrangement joins TRBV24-1 to TRBJ2-3; D gene unclear. Trimming pared 3 bases from V and 2 bases from J, leaving 5 bases between. CDR3 size: 13 residues. Germline-derived CDR1 and CDR2 are KGHDR and SFDVKD. The CDR3 protein is CATSDPATDTQYF. CDR3 nucleotides: TGTGCCACCAGTGATCCCGCCACAGATACGCAGTATTTT.

The chain is built from TRBV29-1 and TRBJ1-1, with TRBD1 matching over 7 bases. The trim removed 8 bases at V and 1 base at J, leaving 7 bases unmatched. The CDR3 has 13 amino acids. The germline gives CDR1 SQVTM, CDR2 ANQGSEA. CDR3 bases: TGCAGCTTAATGGCAGGGGGGAACACTGAAGCTTTCTTT. Residues: CSLMAGGNTEAFF.

This chain joins TRBV19 and TRBJ2-7; 11 nucleotides align to TRBD2. Unmatched junction bases numbered 11, after V lost 6 bases and J lost 4 bases. This CDR3 spans 16 amino acids. The germline V gene encodes CDR1 LNHDA and CDR2 SQIVND (reference sequence). The chain's CDR3 is CASRGTTSGITYEQYF. CDR3 sequence (DNA): TGTGCCAGTAGGGGGACGACTAGCGGGATCACATACGAGCAGTACTTC.

This clonotype appeared many times. J is TRBJ1-1 and V is TRBV29-1, with no clear D. The CDR3 has 14 residues. Deletions cut 7 bases from V and 1 base from J, with 16 bases between. The germline CDR1 and CDR2 sequences are SQVTM and ANQGSEA. DNA for the CDR3: TGCAGCGCCGAGTCTCCTAGCAGGAACACTGAAGCTTTCTTT. This encodes CSAESPSRNTEAFF.

There are a few counts of this clonotype. The chain employs TRBV12-5 and TRBJ1-2; D remains unclear. This CDR3 contains 18 residues. V was trimmed by 0 bases and J by 2 bases, leaving 19 bases between them. Germline V gives CDR1 LGHNT, CDR2 FRNRAP. The CDR3 nucleotides read TGTGCTAGTGGTTTGGTACGGGGTAGGGATGACGTAAACTATGGCTACACCTTC. Its translation is CASGLVRGRDDVNYGYTF.